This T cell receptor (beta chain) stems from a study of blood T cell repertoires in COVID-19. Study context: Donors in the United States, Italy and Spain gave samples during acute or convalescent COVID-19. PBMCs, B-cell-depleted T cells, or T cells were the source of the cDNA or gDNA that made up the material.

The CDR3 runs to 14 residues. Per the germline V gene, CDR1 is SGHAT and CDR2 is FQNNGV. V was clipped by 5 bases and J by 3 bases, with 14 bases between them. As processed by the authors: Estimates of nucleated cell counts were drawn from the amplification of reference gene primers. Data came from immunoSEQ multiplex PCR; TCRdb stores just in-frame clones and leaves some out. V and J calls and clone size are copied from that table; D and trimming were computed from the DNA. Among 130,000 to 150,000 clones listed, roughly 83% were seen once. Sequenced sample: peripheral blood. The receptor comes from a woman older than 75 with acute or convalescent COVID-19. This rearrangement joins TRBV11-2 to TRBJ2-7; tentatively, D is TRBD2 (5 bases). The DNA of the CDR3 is TGTGCCAGCAGCCTATTGGGGAGAATCTACGAGCAGTACTTC. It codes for CASSLLGRIYEQYF.